This T cell receptor beta chain derives from a study of Ad26.COV2.S vaccination and SARS-CoV-2 variants. Whole-study findings and limits: Substantial post-vaccination breadth of spike-specific CD8+ and CD4+ T cell responses was reported. TCR breadth and depth analyses may have underestimated total T cell responses.

This CDR3 contains 11 residues. Germline CDR1 and CDR2: DFQATT and SNEGSKA (reference sequence). V lost 6 bases and J 9 bases, leaving 15 bases between the germline ends. Concerning this clone itself: What it binds is unknown.

Using immunoSEQ multiplex PCR, the repertoire was profiled, and TCRdb retains in-frame clones only, with some absent. Found here are some 190,000 clones, roughly 89% of them singletons; the top ten hold approximately 6%. This clonotype was obtained from a human donor who had recovered from COVID-19. The genes are TRBV20-1 and TRBJ2-7; tentatively, D is TRBD1 or TRBD2 (5 bases each). The source material was peripheral blood, sampled after recovery from COVID-19. Here the CDR3 DNA reads TGCAGTGCCGACCGAGGGGACGCGCAGTACTTC. As protein: CSADRGDAQYF.